This T cell receptor beta chain was documented in a study of vaccination effects on CD4 cells after COVID-19. Findings of the study overall: Nearly all vaccine-induced clones in healthy recipients recognized only SARS-CoV-2.

After around 10 days in culture, the CD4+ T cells were isolated. In the cultures, half the medium was exchanged for IL-2 medium on days 3 and 7. About this clone itself: The target antigen is unknown.

TCRdb keeps only in-frame clones here, not all; method: immunoSEQ multiplex PCR. Among tens of thousands of clones, approximately 71% were seen once, and the ten largest hold 4% to 4.5%. The V end lost 7 bases, the J end lost 8 bases, and 9 bases lay between the germline ends. The germline CDR1 and CDR2 sequences are ENHRY and SYGVKD. The CDR3 consists of 12 residues. The V call is TRBV10-3, the J call TRBJ1-6; D is unclear. The TCR originated in a human donor who received a COVID-19 vaccine. This sample comprised CD4+ T cells from PBMCs cultured without peptide, obtained before COVID-19 vaccination. The CDR3 DNA reads TGTGCCATCAATGGGGATGATTCACCCCTCCACTTT. Amino acid sequence: CAINGDDSPLHF.